This T cell receptor (beta chain) was identified in a study of vaccination effects on CD4 cells after COVID-19. The germline CDR1 and CDR2 sequences are SGHNT and YYREEE (reference sequence). The CDR3 spans 15 residues. Trimming pared 4 bases from V and 2 bases from J, leaving 15 bases between. Whole-study findings and limits: The study dataset contains few convalescent patients and includes no early post-infection timepoints.

Sequencing used immunoSEQ multiplex PCR; TCRdb keeps in-frame clones, though not all of them. Among around 79,000 clones listed, 70% to 75% were seen once. For this clone: As yet, its antigen is unknown.

With the ViraFEST assay, the study expanded antigen-specific CD4+ T cells using viral peptide pools, then sequenced them. The authors isolated CD4+ T cells after about eleven days of culture. Days 3 and 7 were when half the medium was replaced with IL-2 medium. The sequence derives from a human donor who received a COVID-19 vaccine. V gene TRBV5-4 combines with J gene TRBJ1-1; D is ambiguous. The sample here was CD4+ T cells from PBMCs cultured with HCoV-229E spike peptides, taken before COVID-19 vaccination. CDR3 sequence: CASSPLGGLNTEAFF. Written as DNA, the CDR3 is TGTGCCAGCAGCCCCCTAGGAGGCTTAAACACTGAAGCTTTCTTT.